This TCR beta chain was obtained from a study of spatial heterogeneity in lung cancer. This clonotype is categorized as medium-sized. The germline V gene has CDR1 LGHNA and CDR2 YSLEER. This CDR3 has 18 amino acids. V was pared by 0 bases and J by 8 bases, with 20 bases between. TCRdb re-called the 5' RACE reads with MiXCR, one entry per CDR3 protein. The data hold 9,500 to 15,000 distinct CDR3 sequences, with about 6% observed a single time. The sample's time point: sample taken at primary tumor resection. From tumor, nontumor lung or frozen PBMC, whole RNA was taken unsorted for sequencing. Samples were obtained from 65 to 80 donors, all untreated early-stage non-small cell lung cancer patients.

The specimen was normal lung tissue next to the tumor, collected at surgery. The rearrangement uses TRBV4-3 and TRBJ1-6; possibly TRBD1 for D (5 bases). This sequence originates from a male donor with early-stage non-small cell lung cancer. The CDR3 reads CASSQEHTPGLGDSPLHF. CDR3 nucleotide sequence: TGCGCCAGCAGCCAAGAGCATACACCAGGGTTGGGAGATTCACCCCTCCACTTT.